This is a list of T cell receptor beta chains from one sample in a study of blood T cell repertoires in COVID-19. Produced via immunoSEQ multiplex PCR; TCRdb's table is partial and in-frame only. The sample gives 200,000 to 250,000 clones, 75% to 90% of which show up once; around 5.4% is in the top ten. The sequenced sample consisted of peripheral blood. These TCRs come from a human donor in a cohort sampled during active COVID-19. Both conserved end residues are part of each CDR3. A D gene is named only where the DNA matches it firmly. Clone size is shown for a subset of rows, as once, few, many or a class of expanded clone.

-	TRBV9	-	TRBJ1-1	CASSALNTGTVNTEAFF	TGTGCCAGCAGCGCCCTCAATACAGGAACAGTGAACACTGAAGCTTTCTTT
TRBD2	TRBV27	-	TRBJ2-7	CASSLGLARYEQYF	TGTGCCAGCAGTCTGGGACTAGCTAGGTACGAGCAGTACTTC
TRBD1	TRBV7-2	-	TRBJ1-5	CASSFGTGGSNQPQHF	TGTGCCAGCAGCTTTGGGACAGGGGGGAGCAATCAGCCCCAGCATTTT
TRBD1	TRBV12-5	once	TRBJ1-2	CASGLDRGLYGYTF	TGTGCTAGTGGTTTGGACAGGGGGCTGTATGGCTACACCTTC
TRBD1	TRBV7-2	-	TRBJ1-5	CASSSDRGIQPQHF	TGTGCCAGCAGCTCGGACAGGGGTATTCAGCCCCAGCATTTT
TRBD1	TRBV6-5	-	TRBJ2-2	CASSSGQVITGELFF	TGTGCCAGCAGTTCGGGACAGGTCATCACCGGGGAGCTGTTTTTT
-	TRBV21-1	once	TRBJ2-3	CASSKRRAPHRTDTQYF	TGTGCCAGCAGCAAAAGGCGAGCGCCACACCGCACAGATACGCAGTATTTT
-	TRBV9	-	TRBJ2-3	CASSVNPRGFNTDTQYF	TGTGCCAGCAGCGTAAACCCCCGGGGATTCAACACAGATACGCAGTATTTT
-	TRBV28	-	TRBJ2-7	CASSLGGVEQYF	TGTGCCAGCAGCCTCGGAGGGGTTGAGCAGTACTTC
-	TRBV6-5	-	TRBJ2-2	CASSKDLYTGELFF	TGTGCCAGCAGTAAGGACTTATACACCGGGGAGCTGTTTTTT
-	TRBV27	-	TRBJ2-1	CATRLHNEQFF	TGTGCCACCCGGTTACACAATGAGCAGTTCTTC
TRBD2	TRBV6-2/TRBV6-3	-	TRBJ2-7	CASSWGTSGSYEQYF	TGTGCCAGCAGTTGGGGGACTAGCGGTTCTTACGAGCAGTACTTC
TRBD1	TRBV6-6	-	TRBJ1-2	CASQGRETGGLGYTF	TGTGCCAGTCAAGGGAGGGAGACAGGGGGCCTTGGCTACACCTTC
TRBD1	TRBV9	-	TRBJ2-7	CASSRGLQGQDSREQYF	TGTGCCAGCAGCCGGGGGTTACAGGGACAGGATTCGCGGGAGCAGTACTTC
-	TRBV14	-	TRBJ1-3	CASSQWGRGGNTIYF	TGTGCCAGCAGCCAATGGGGAAGAGGGGGAAACACCATATATTTT
TRBD2	TRBV7-9	-	TRBJ2-1	CASSPAASGRSYNEQFF	TGTGCCAGCAGCCCGGCGGCTAGCGGGCGCTCCTACAATGAGCAGTTCTTC
-	TRBV5-1	-	TRBJ2-1	CASSLQGTREQFF	TGCGCCAGCAGTCTCCAGGGGACGCGGGAGCAGTTCTTC
TRBD2	TRBV4-2	-	TRBJ2-1	CASSQETSGSPSSYNEQFF	TGTGCCAGCAGCCAAGAAACTAGCGGGAGTCCCAGCTCCTACAATGAGCAGTTCTTC
TRBD1	TRBV6-6	-	TRBJ1-5	CASSYSDRNSNQPQHF	TGTGCCAGCAGTTACTCGGACAGGAATAGCAATCAGCCCCAGCATTTT
TRBD1	TRBV27	few	TRBJ2-7	CASSPGQLFYEQYF	TGTGCCAGCAGTCCGGGACAGCTTTTCTACGAGCAGTACTTC
-	TRBV20-1	-	TRBJ1-2	CSAATEYGYTF	TGCAGTGCTGCAACGGAGTATGGCTACACCTTC
TRBD1	TRBV4-2	-	TRBJ1-4	CASSRKTGSNEKLFF	TGTGCCAGCAGCCGAAAGACAGGGTCTAATGAAAAACTGTTTTTT
TRBD2	TRBV2	-	TRBJ2-7	CASSYGGRVYEQYF	TGTGCCAGCAGCTACGGCGGGAGGGTTTACGAGCAGTACTTC
TRBD1	TRBV9	-	TRBJ1-6	CASSAVDRANSPLHF	TGTGCCAGCAGCGCCGTTGACAGGGCGAATTCACCCCTCCACTTT
-	TRBV9	once	TRBJ2-3	CASSVTGVADTQYF	TGTGCCAGCAGCGTGACAGGTGTCGCAGATACGCAGTATTTT
-	TRBV19	few	TRBJ1-1	CASSIARGMNTEAFF	TGTGCCAGTAGTATTGCGAGGGGGATGAACACTGAAGCTTTCTTT
-	TRBV5-5	-	TRBJ2-7	CASSLVVGGSYEQYF	TGTGCCAGCAGCTTGGTTGTGGGGGGCTCCTACGAGCAGTACTTC
TRBD1	TRBV5-1	-	TRBJ2-7	CASSYAGTGDNF	TGCGCCAGCAGCTATGCCGGGACAGGGGATAACTTC
-	TRBV18	-	TRBJ2-3	CASSPQGKDTQYF	TGTGCCAGCTCACCACAGGGGAAAGATACGCAGTATTTT
-	TRBV19	-	TRBJ1-2	CASTWLGAGGYTF	TGTGCCAGTACCTGGTTGGGGGCTGGGGGCTACACCTTC
TRBD1	TRBV28	-	TRBJ1-6	CASSLGDRGSPLHF	TGTGCCAGCAGTTTGGGGGACAGGGGTTCACCCCTCCACTTT
TRBD1	TRBV19	-	TRBJ1-2	CASSRPQGINGYTF	TGTGCCAGTAGCCGACCACAGGGGATTAATGGCTACACCTTC
-	TRBV5-4	-	TRBJ2-5	CASRSSRQETQYF	TGTGCCAGCAGATCGTCCCGCCAAGAGACCCAGTACTTC
TRBD1	TRBV18	-	TRBJ2-1	CASSPRQGGYYNEQFF	TGTGCCAGCTCACCCCGACAGGGGGGCTACTACAATGAGCAGTTCTTC
-	TRBV30	-	TRBJ1-2	CAWSILGGPYYGYTF	TGTGCCTGGAGTATCCTTGGAGGGCCCTACTATGGCTACACCTTC
-	TRBV29-1	-	TRBJ2-7	CSGGRGKYEQYF	TGCAGCGGTGGACGGGGGAAATACGAGCAGTACTTC
TRBD2	TRBV3-1/TRBV3-2	-	TRBJ2-5	CASSPTSGQETQYF	TGTGCCAGCAGCCCAACTAGCGGGCAAGAGACCCAGTACTTC
TRBD2	TRBV27	-	TRBJ2-3	CASKEGGLTDTQYF	TGTGCCAGCAAGGAGGGAGGGCTAACAGATACGCAGTATTTT
-	TRBV7-8	few	TRBJ1-1	CASSLGRIDEAFF	TGTGCCAGCAGCTTAGGGCGGATCGATGAAGCTTTCTTT
-	TRBV5-4	-	TRBJ1-1	CASSLDAVGVGEAFF	TGTGCCAGCAGCTTGGACGCGGTGGGAGTGGGTGAAGCTTTCTTT